This T cell receptor (beta chain) appears in the sequencing data of a study of cytotoxic CD8 clonotypes in ibrutinib-treated CLL. Some clones are missing from TCRdb's copy, which holds only in-frame ones; the method was immunoSEQ multiplex PCR. The sample records about 300,000 clones, less than 85% being singletons. The specimen comprised PBMCs, sampled at disease progression, from a patient treated with ibrutinib. The origin of this receptor is a human donor with chronic lymphocytic leukemia.

CDR3 in DNA: TGTGCCAGCAGCTTTTCGGTCAGCGGGAGGGCCAGTGAGCAGTTCTTC. Translating gives CASSFSVSGRASEQFF. J is TRBJ2-1 and V is TRBV11-2; 10 bases match TRBD2. With 3 bases clipped from V and 9 bases from J, the junction kept 11 bases outside the gene matches. Germline V gives CDR1 SGHAT, CDR2 FQNNGV. The CDR3 length is 16 residues.